The subject of this entry is one TCR beta chain. As yet, its antigen is unknown. This sample stems from a study of cytomegalovirus exposure and HLA in healthy donors. Findings and limits, study-wide: In the approximately 120 validation repertoires, a later analysis found that first-cohort TCR clusters tended to co-occur.

Here immunoSEQ multiplex PCR was the method, and the copy in TCRdb shows in-frame clones only, minus some. Of 150,000 to 200,000 clones detected, nearly 90% appear once; the ten largest clones hold under 13%. The germline V and J ends were trimmed by 3 bases and 4 bases, with 10 bases remaining between them. The CDR3 loop spans 14 amino acids. CDR1 is SGHDN and CDR2 is FVKESK in the germline V gene. The sequencing input was PBMCs. The chain uses TRBV14 and TRBJ1-3; D is undetermined. The TCR originated in a woman under 30 in good health and CMV-seropositive. The CDR3 sequence is CASSHQWSGNTIYF. The CDR3 DNA is TGTGCCAGCAGCCACCAGTGGTCCGGAAACACCATATATTTT.